This TCR beta chain was identified in a study of shared clonotypes between healthy human individuals. Broader study findings: Generally, naive subsets (rather than memory subsets) showed larger estimated richness.

For this clone: No antigen is known for it.

Deep was the level used in running the assay. TCRdb's table, derived via immunoSEQ multiplex PCR, lists solely in-frame clones and lacks some. The sample includes about 600,000 clones, 95% to 96% of them seen just once. This CDR3 comprises 13 residues. Germline assignment: CDR1 MNHNS and CDR2 SASEGT. Naive CD8 populations comprised CD45RO-negative cells positively selected for CCR7, excluding terminally differentiated effector memory CD45RA+ cells. Each of the donors was a healthy adult who was HIV-negative and had not had a recent acute infection or vaccination. Within Nashville, Tennessee resided all donors, each a Caucasian adult.

Sequencing was carried out using naive CD8+ T cells sorted from blood. This chain connects TRBV6-1 to TRBJ2-2; TRBD1 matches at 9 bases. The receptor was isolated from a woman in her twenties or thirties in good health. CDR3 protein: CAQGAPDTGELFF. The CDR3, as DNA: TGTGCACAGGGGGCGCCGGACACCGGGGAGCTGTTTTTT.